The source of this T cell receptor (beta chain) is a study of blood T cell repertoires in COVID-19. Study-wide background: T cells, B-cell-depleted T cells, or PBMCs supplied cDNA or gDNA.

The cohort comprised adults aged about 18 to 90 years residing in 24 US areas. Allocation to cohorts depended on clinical history reported by the participants. The V segment lost 7 bases and the J segment 10 bases; nucleotides outside the gene matches: 3. The germline gives CDR1 MDHEN, CDR2 SYDVKM. This CDR3 spans 11 amino acids. Sequencing used immunoSEQ multiplex PCR; TCRdb keeps in-frame clones, though not all of them. The data hold under 500,000 clones, with about 85% observed a single time. Sequenced input: PBMCs or T cells enriched from blood (not recorded which). The TCR was taken from a woman aged 18-30 years with acute COVID-19. This chain connects TRBV28 to TRBJ1-4, with 7 nucleotides matching TRBD1. The CDR3 region has the DNA TGTGCCAGCACAGGGGGTGGAAAACTGTTTTTT. It specifies CASTGGGKLFF.